One and the same sample provided the 24 T cell receptor beta chains below, sequenced in a study of post-analysis software for immune sequencing data. Their antigens are not known. Study-wide points: The five TRBV segments detected at higher frequency in patients than in controls included TRBV5-6, TRBV5-1 and TRBV20-1.

Presence of unique molecular identifiers characterized the TCR beta cDNA libraries. Each CDR3 protein is one row after TCRdb ran MiXCR on the PCR reads. The profile shows a few hundred thousand distinct CDR3 sequences, roughly 30% of them singletons. The sequenced sample consisted of blood. These receptors were collected from a girl aged 10-17 years with multiple sclerosis.

The CDR3 coding sequence is TGTGCCAGCAGGATGGACATTTATCAGCCCCAGCATTTT. This gives the protein CASRMDIYQPQHF. The chain links TRBV7-2 to TRBJ1-5, with a tentative D call TRBD1 (5 bases). V lost 6 bases, J lost 5 bases, and 11 bases lay in between. Per the germline V gene, CDR1 is SGHTA and CDR2 is FQGNSA. There are 13 residues in the CDR3.

The chain recombines TRBV28 with TRBJ2-2; no definite D call. Trimming stripped 2 bases from V and 1 base from J, with 5 bases between. The CDR3 spans 14 residues. Germline V gives CDR1 MDHEN, CDR2 SYDVKM. The CDR3 coding sequence is TGTGCCAGCAGTTTAACAAGGAACACCGGGGAGCTGTTTTTT. Translating it yields CASSLTRNTGELFF.

Only a few counts were recorded for this clonotype. The chain uses TRBV10-2 and TRBJ2-5; D possibly uses TRBD1 or TRBD2 (5 bases each). CDR3 length: 14 residues. Trimming cost V 0 bases and J 7 bases, with 12 bases left between them. The germline gives CDR1 WSHSY, CDR2 SAAADI. CDR3 in amino acids: CASSESGPRGTQYF. The CDR3 DNA reads TGCGCCAGCAGTGAGTCGGGACCTCGAGGGACCCAGTACTTC.

This clonotype has more than one count but fewer than ten. In DNA form, the CDR3 reads TGTGCCAGCAGCTTAGTAGATGGGTTTTACGAGCAGTACTTC. Translating it yields CASSLVDGFYEQYF. This rearrangement joins TRBV7-9 to TRBJ2-7, with unresolved D. Trimming left V 1 base short and J 4 bases short, with 11 bases between. CDR1 and CDR2 from the germline V gene are SEHNR and FQNEAQ (reference sequence). This CDR3 region has 14 residues.

The chain couples TRBV7-2 to TRBJ2-7, with D possibly being TRBD2 (5 bases). CDR3 length equals 14 residues. Looked up from germline, CDR1 is SGHTA and CDR2 is FQGNSA. Between the trimmed V and J ends, which lost 1 base and 2 bases, there was a span of 9 bases. The DNA of the CDR3 is TGTGCCAGCAGCTTAGGACTATGGACCTACGAGCAGTACTTC. Amino acid sequence: CASSLGLWTYEQYF.

This clonotype was observed a few times. V is TRBV7-9 and J is TRBJ2-7; weak D call: TRBD2 (5 bases). The CDR3 is made up of 14 amino acids. The germline V gene has CDR1 SEHNR and CDR2 FQNEAQ (reference sequence). Trimming shortened V by 1 base and J by 5 bases, and 12 bases separated the two germline ends. CDR3 bases: TGTGCCAGCAGCTTAGGGGAGTATGCCAACGAGCAGTACTTC. It translates to CASSLGEYANEQYF. The full variable domain, completed using reference TRBV7-9 and TRBJ2-7, is DTGVSQNPRHKITKRGQNVTFRCDPISEHNRLYWYRQTLGQGPEFLTYFQNEAQLEKSRLLSDRFSAERPKGSFSTLEIQRTEQGDSAMYLCASSLGEYANEQYFGPGTRLTVT.

The chain uses TRBV7-2 and TRBJ2-4; the D is unclear. The CDR3 is made up of 13 amino acids. V dropped 1 base and J dropped 7 bases, with 8 bases sitting between them. Germline V gives CDR1 SGHTA, CDR2 FQGNSA. The CDR3 sequence: CASSLGSGNIQYF. The CDR3 DNA sequence: TGTGCCAGCAGCTTAGGGAGTGGTAACATTCAGTACTTC.

On this clonotype: Germline is not matched at one junction end, which may reflect a read error. The V and J genes are TRBV10-3 and TRBJ1-1; 9 bases align to TRBD1. The length of the CDR3 is 15 residues. Germline CDR1 and CDR2: ENHRY and SYGVKD. The CDR3 DNA is TGTGCCATCAGTGCGGGACAGGGCGCCCCCGGTGAAGTTTTCTTT. The encoded protein is CAISAGQGAPGEVFF.

V and J are TRBV5-5 and TRBJ2-1; no reliable D call. The DNA matches TRBJ2-7 better at its end, which makes the J call doubtful. This CDR3 is 14 amino acids long. Germline lookup yields CDR1 SGHKS and CDR2 YYEKEE (reference sequence). CDR3 nucleotides: TGTGCCAGCAGCCCCGACCGGTCCTACAATGAGCAGTACTTC. Translation: CASSPDRSYNEQYF.

This clonotype was counted only a few times. The CDR3 is CATSRDSGGANEQFF. The CDR3 DNA reads TGTGCCACCAGCAGAGATAGCGGGGGGGCCAATGAGCAGTTCTTC. The rearrangement uses TRBV15 and TRBJ2-1; TRBD2 matches at 11 bases. Germline values: CDR1 LNHNV, CDR2 YYDKDF (reference sequence). V lost 0 bases to trimming and J lost 6 bases; unmatched junction nucleotides: 1. This CDR3 contains 15 residues. The variable domain in full, completed from reference TRBV15 and TRBJ2-1, reads DAMVIQNPRYQVTQFGKPVTLSCSQTLNHNVMYWYQQKSSQAPKLLFHYYDKDFNNEADTPDNFQSRRPNTSFCFLDIRSPGLGDTAMYLCATSRDSGGANEQFFGPGTRLTVL.

The chain combines TRBV19 with TRBJ2-1, with 8 bases identical to TRBD2. The CDR3 is made up of 15 amino acids. Germline-derived CDR1 and CDR2 are LNHDA and SQIVND (reference sequence). After removal of 3 bases from V and 5 bases from J, the junction contained 6 bases not matched to a gene. The CDR3 protein is CASSISSGGDNEQFF. The DNA for the CDR3 is TGTGCCAGTAGTATTTCCAGCGGGGGAGACAATGAGCAGTTCTTC. Supplemented by reference TRBV19 and TRBJ2-1, the full variable domain reads DGGITQSPKYLFRKEGQNVTLSCEQNLNHDAMYWYRQDPGQGLRLIYYSQIVNDFQKGDIAEGYSVSREKKESFPLTVTSAQKNPTAFYLCASSISSGGDNEQFFGPGTRLTVL.

This chain links TRBV20-1 with TRBJ1-3; no definite D call. The CDR3 consists of 15 residues. CDR1 and CDR2 (germline): DFQATT, SNEGSKA (reference sequence). Trimming left V 6 bases short and J 0 bases short, with 15 bases between. CDR3 coding DNA: TGCAGTGCATTTCGAAGGGCCGCCTCTGGAAACACCATATATTTT. Its protein product is CSAFRRAASGNTIYF.

This clonotype was found once. The rearrangement joins TRBV3-1 to TRBJ2-1; 9 nucleotides match TRBD2. The germline V gene has CDR1 LGHDT and CDR2 YNNKEL (reference sequence). Trimming cost V 2 bases and J 5 bases; bases outside gene matches: 7. The CDR3 has 16 residues. The chain's CDR3 is CASSQSLASGNNEQFF. The CDR3 DNA is TGTGCCAGCAGCCAATCGCTCGCTAGCGGGAACAATGAGCAGTTCTTC.

A few counts support this clonotype. The chain has TRBV12-3 or TRBV12-4 and TRBJ1-2, with TRBD1 matching 8 bases. V dropped 6 bases and J dropped 11; count of bases not matched to a gene: 20. This CDR3 has 16 amino acids. CDR3 protein: CASRTPQRQGARGYTF. CDR3 DNA sequence: TGTGCCAGCAGAACCCCGCAGAGGCAGGGGGCCCGGGGGTACACCTTC.

The gene calls are TRBV6-6 and TRBJ2-4; a weak D match, TRBD2 (5 bases). The CDR3 covers 12 residues. Trimming left V 2 bases short and J 6 bases short, with 5 bases between. Looked up from germline, CDR1 is MNHNY and CDR2 is SVGAGI (reference sequence). The CDR3 DNA reads TGTGCCAGCAGTTACCTAGCAAACATTCAGTACTTC. Translating gives CASSYLANIQYF.

V and J are TRBV6-5 and TRBJ1-3; no clear D. The CDR3 has 13 residues. The germline V and J ends were trimmed by 11 bases and 0 bases, with 11 bases remaining between them. In germline, CDR1 is MNHEY, CDR2 SVGAGI. This CDR3 is CAAGSDSGNTIYF. CDR3 bases: TGTGCCGCCGGCTCCGACTCTGGAAACACCATATATTTT.

J is TRBJ2-5 and V is TRBV20-1; no reliable D call. Deletions cut 6 bases from V and 11 bases from J, with 19 bases between. Germline V lookup: CDR1 DFQATT, CDR2 SNEGSKA (reference sequence). This CDR3 is built from 12 residues. CDR3 protein: CSATDSTYEQYF. CDR3 nucleotides: TGCAGTGCCACCGACTCTACGTATGAGCAGTACTTC.

This chain links TRBV5-1 with TRBJ2-7; D is undetermined. The CDR3 has 14 residues. Trimming cost V 7 bases and J 1 base, with 15 bases left between them. CDR1 is SGHRS and CDR2 is YFSETQ in the germline V gene. The CDR3 DNA reads as TGCGCCAGCCGTCCTGGCGTCGCATCCTACGAGCAGTACTTC. It translates to CASRPGVASYEQYF.

The chain joins TRBV7-9 to TRBJ2-7; TRBD1 aligns across 7 bases. Germline V CDR1 and CDR2: SEHNR, FQNEAQ (reference sequence). J gave up 12 bases and V 7 bases, and 12 bases lay outside the gene matches. The CDR3 is made up of 12 amino acids. This chain's CDR3 is CASTFSDRAAYF. The DNA of the CDR3 is TGTGCCAGCACCTTCTCTGACAGGGCGGCGTACTTC.

As for this clonotype: With a much larger clone just one base away, this may be a read error. This sequence joins TRBV29-1 and TRBJ2-1, with a weak D call TRBD1 (6 bases). The J call may be faulty, since TRBJ2-7 better matches the DNA end. Looked up from germline, CDR1 is SQVTM and CDR2 is ANQGSEA. The CDR3 has 14 amino acids. CDR3 sequence: CGVQFTGTPYEQYF. The CDR3 region has the DNA TGCGGCGTTCAATTCACCGGGACACCTTACGAGCAGTACTTC.

This clonotype was seen a handful of times. The V and J genes are TRBV6-5 and TRBJ2-6; a possible D gene is TRBD1 (7 bases). There are 17 residues in the CDR3. CDR1 MNHEY and CDR2 SVGAGI come from the germline V gene. V lost 4 bases and J 0 bases, leaving 13 bases between the germline ends. CDR3 in DNA: TGTGCCAGCAGTTTCGGGGGACAGAGCTCTGGGGCCAACGTCCTGACTTTC. Its protein product is CASSFGGQSSGANVLTF.

V is TRBV2 and J is TRBJ1-2; no definite D call. The CDR3 contains 14 residues. The V gene's germline CDR1 is SNHLY and CDR2 FYNNEI. The V gene lost 1 base and the J gene lost 2 bases, with 8 bases spanning the gap. The DNA for the CDR3 is TGTGCCAGCAGTGAAGGACGGCTCAACTATGGCTACACCTTC. It translates to CASSEGRLNYGYTF.

On this clonotype: The junction departs from germline at one end; a sequencing error may be responsible. The chain links TRBV3-1 to TRBJ2-3; 7 nucleotides agree with TRBD1. Looked up from germline, CDR1 is LGHDT and CDR2 is YNNKEL (reference sequence). The CDR3 has 15 amino acids. The DNA for the CDR3 is TGTGGCAGCAGCAAACAGGGGCCTAGCACAGATACGCAGTATTTT. Protein sequence: CGSSKQGPSTDTQYF.

There are many counts of this clonotype. The chain carries TRBV4-3 and TRBJ2-5; 8 nucleotides match TRBD2. The germline V gene encodes CDR1 LGHNA and CDR2 YSLEER. The CDR3 runs 17 residues. Losses at the gene ends were 0 bases for V and 9 bases for J; bases not matched to a gene: 15. CDR3 protein: CASSQDLQRGILGAQYF. Written as DNA, the CDR3 is TGCGCCAGCAGCCAAGATTTGCAGCGGGGGATTCTAGGGGCCCAGTACTTC.